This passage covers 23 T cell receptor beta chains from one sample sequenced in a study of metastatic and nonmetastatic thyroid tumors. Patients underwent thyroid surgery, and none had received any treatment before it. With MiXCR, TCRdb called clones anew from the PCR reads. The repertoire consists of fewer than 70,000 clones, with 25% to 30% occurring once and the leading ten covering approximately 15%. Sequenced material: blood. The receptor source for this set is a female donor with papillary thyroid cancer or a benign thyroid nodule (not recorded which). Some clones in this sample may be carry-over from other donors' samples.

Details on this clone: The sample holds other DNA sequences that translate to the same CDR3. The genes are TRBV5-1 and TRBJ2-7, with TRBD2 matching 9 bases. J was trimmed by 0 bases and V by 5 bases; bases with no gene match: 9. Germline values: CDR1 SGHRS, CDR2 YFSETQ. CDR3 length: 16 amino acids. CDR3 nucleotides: TGCGCCAGCAGGGGAGGCAGCGGGGGGTACTCCTACGAGCAGTACTTC. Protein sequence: CASRGGSGGYSYEQYF. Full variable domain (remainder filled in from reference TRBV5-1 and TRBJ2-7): KAGVTQTPRYLIKTRGQQVTLSCSPISGHRSVSWYQQTPGQGLQFLFEYFSETQRNKGNFPGRFSGRQFSNSRSEMNVSTLELGDSALYLCASRGGSGGYSYEQYFGPGTRLTVT.

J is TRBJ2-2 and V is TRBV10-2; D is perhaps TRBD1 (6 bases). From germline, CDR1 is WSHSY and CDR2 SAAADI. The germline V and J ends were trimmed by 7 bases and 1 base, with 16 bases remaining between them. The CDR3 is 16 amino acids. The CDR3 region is CASTPYKDRNTGELFF. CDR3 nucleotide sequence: TGCGCCAGCACCCCTTATAAGGACAGGAACACCGGGGAGCTGTTTTTT.

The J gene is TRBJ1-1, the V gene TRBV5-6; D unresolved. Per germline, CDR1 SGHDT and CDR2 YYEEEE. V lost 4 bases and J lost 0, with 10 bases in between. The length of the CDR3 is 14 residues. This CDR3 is CASSRRTVNTEAFF. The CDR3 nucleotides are TGTGCCAGCAGCCGGCGGACGGTGAACACTGAAGCTTTCTTT. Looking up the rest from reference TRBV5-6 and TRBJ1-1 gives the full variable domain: DAGVTQSPTHLIKTRGQQVTLRCSPKSGHDTVSWYQQALGQGPQFIFQYYEEEERQRGNFPDRFSGHQFPNYSSELNVNALLLGDSALYLCASSRRTVNTEAFFGQGTRLTVV.

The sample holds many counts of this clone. DNA for the CDR3: TGTGCCAGCAGTGAATTGAGGACAGGGGTCTCACCCCTCCACTTT. Protein product: CASSELRTGVSPLHF. The chain joins TRBV25-1 to TRBJ1-6; 9 bases are shared with TRBD1. CDR3 length: 15 residues. CDR1 and CDR2 (germline): MGHDK, SYGVNS. The V segment lost 1 base and the J segment 10 bases; nucleotides outside the gene matches: 5.

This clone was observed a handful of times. CDR3 protein: CASSLETGTRAYEQYF. CDR3 bases: TGTGCCAGCAGTTTGGAGACCGGGACTAGAGCGTACGAGCAGTACTTC. This chain joins TRBV28 and TRBJ2-7, with 8 positions matching TRBD2. Germline lookup yields CDR1 MDHEN and CDR2 SYDVKM. Losses at the gene ends were 3 bases for V and 4 bases for J; bases not matched to a gene: 11. This CDR3 is built from 16 residues.

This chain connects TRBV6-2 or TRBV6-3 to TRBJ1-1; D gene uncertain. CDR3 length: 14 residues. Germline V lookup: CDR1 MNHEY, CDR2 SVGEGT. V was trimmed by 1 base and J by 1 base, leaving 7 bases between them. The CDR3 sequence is CASSYWQKNTEAFF. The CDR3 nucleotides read TGTGCCAGCAGTTACTGGCAGAAGAACACTGAAGCTTTCTTT.

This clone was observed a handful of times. The CDR3 is CASSESPGTGELFF. As DNA, the CDR3 is TGTGCCAGCAGTGAATCTCCGGGCACCGGGGAGCTGTTTTTT. The chain uses TRBV6-1 and TRBJ2-2; D is undetermined. From germline, CDR1 is MNHNS and CDR2 SASEGT. Trimming removed 2 bases from V and 4 bases from J, with 8 bases in between. The CDR3 spans 14 residues.

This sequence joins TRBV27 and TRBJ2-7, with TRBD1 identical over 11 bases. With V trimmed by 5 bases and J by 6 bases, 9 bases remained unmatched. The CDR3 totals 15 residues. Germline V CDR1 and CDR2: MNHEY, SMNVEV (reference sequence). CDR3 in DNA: TGTGCCAGCAGTACCTCACCGGGACAGGGGGGCGAGCAGTACTTC. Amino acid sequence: CASSTSPGQGGEQYF.

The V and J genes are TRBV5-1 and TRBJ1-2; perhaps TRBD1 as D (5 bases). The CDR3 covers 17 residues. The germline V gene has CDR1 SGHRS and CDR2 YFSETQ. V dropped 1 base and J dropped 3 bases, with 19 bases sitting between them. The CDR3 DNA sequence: TGCGCCAGCAGCTTGAGGGCGGGGGAGGTATGGGACTATGGCTACACCTTC. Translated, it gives CASSLRAGEVWDYGYTF.

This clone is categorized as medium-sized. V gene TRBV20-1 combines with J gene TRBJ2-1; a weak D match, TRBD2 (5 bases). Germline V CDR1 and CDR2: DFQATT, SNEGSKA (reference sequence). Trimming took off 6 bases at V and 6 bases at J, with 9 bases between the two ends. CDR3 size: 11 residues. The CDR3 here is CSAVTSNEQFF. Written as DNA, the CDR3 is TGCAGTGCAGTAACTAGCAATGAGCAGTTCTTC.

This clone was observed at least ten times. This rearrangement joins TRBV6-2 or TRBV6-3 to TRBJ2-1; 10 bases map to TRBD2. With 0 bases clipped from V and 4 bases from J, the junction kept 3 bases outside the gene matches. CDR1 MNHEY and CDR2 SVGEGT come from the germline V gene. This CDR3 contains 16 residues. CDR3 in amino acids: CASSYSKLAGYNEQFF. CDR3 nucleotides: TGTGCCAGCAGTTACTCGAAACTAGCGGGGTACAATGAGCAGTTCTTC.

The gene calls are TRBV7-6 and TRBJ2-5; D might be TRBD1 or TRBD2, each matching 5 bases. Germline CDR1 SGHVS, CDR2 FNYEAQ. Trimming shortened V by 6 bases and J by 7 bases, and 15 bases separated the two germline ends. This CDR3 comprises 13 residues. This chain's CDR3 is CASRPDMRGTQYF. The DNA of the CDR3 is TGTGCCAGCAGACCGGACATGAGGGGGACCCAGTACTTC. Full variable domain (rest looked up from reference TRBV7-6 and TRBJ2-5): GAGVSQSPRYKVTKRGQDVALRCDPISGHVSLYWYRQALGQGPEFLTYFNYEAQQDKSGLPNDRFSAERPEGSISTLTIQRTEQRDSAMYRCASRPDMRGTQYFGPGTRLLVL.

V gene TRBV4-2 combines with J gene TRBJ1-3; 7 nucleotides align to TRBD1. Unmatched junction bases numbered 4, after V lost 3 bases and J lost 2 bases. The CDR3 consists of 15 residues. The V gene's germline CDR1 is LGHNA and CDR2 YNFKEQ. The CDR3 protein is CASSHVDRAGNTIYF. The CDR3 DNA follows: TGTGCCAGCAGCCATGTAGACAGGGCTGGAAACACCATATATTTT.

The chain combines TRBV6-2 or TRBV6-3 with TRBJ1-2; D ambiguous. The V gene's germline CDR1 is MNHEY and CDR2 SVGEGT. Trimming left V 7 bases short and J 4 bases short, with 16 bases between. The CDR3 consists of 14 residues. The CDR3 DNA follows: TGTGCCAGCAAGTTCCCCGGACGCAGCTATGGCTACACCTTC. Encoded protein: CASKFPGRSYGYTF.

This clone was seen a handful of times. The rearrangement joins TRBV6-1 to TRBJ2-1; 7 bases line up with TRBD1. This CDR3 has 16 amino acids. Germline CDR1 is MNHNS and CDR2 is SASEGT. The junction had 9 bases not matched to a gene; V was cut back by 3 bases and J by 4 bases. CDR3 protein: CASSEAIRGYYNEQFF. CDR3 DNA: TGTGCCAGCAGTGAGGCAATCAGGGGGTATTACAATGAGCAGTTCTTC.

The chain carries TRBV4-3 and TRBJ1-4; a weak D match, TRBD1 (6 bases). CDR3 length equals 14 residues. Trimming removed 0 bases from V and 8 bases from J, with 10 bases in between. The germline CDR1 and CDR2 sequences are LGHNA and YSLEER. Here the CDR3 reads CASSQDRTDEKLFF. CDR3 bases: TGCGCCAGCAGCCAAGATAGGACAGACGAAAAACTGTTTTTT.

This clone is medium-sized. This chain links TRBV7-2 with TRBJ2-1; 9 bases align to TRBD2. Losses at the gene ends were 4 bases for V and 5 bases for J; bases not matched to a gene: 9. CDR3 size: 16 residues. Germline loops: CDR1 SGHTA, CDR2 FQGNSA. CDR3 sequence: CASSSRTSVLHNEQFF. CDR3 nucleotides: TGTGCCAGCAGCTCCAGGACTAGCGTACTTCACAATGAGCAGTTCTTC.

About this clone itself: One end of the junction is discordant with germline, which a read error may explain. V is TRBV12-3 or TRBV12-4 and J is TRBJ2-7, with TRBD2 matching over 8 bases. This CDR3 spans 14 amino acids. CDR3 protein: CAGRPSGGRGEQYF. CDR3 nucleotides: TGTGCCGGCAGGCCTTCGGGGGGGCGAGGGGAGCAGTACTTC.

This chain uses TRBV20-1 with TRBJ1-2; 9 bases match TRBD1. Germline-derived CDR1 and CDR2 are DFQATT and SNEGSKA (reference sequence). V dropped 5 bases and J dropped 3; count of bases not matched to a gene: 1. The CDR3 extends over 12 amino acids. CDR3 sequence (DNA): TGCAGTGCTTGGGACAGGGACTATGGCTACACCTTC. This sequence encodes CSAWDRDYGYTF.

CDR3 nucleotide sequence: TGCAGCGGGATCTGGGGGTACACCGGGGAGCTGTTTTTT. Encoded protein: CSGIWGYTGELFF. The chain couples TRBV29-1 to TRBJ2-2; D tentatively fits TRBD1 or TRBD2 (5 bases each). The CDR3 runs to 13 residues. CDR1 is SQVTM, CDR2 ANQGSEA, per germline. V was clipped by 7 bases and J by 3 bases, with 12 bases between them.

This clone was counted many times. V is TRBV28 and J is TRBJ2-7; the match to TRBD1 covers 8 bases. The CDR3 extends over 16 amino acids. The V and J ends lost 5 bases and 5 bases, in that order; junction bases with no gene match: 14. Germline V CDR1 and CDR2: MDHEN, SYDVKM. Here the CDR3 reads CASSPDRQGSGDEQYF. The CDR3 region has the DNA TGTGCCAGCAGTCCAGATCGACAGGGGTCCGGCGACGAGCAGTACTTC.

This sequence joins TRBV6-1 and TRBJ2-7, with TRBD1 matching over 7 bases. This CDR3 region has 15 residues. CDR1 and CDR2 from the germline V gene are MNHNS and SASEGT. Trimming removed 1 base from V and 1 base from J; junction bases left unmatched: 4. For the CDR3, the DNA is TGTGCCAGCAGTGAAGAGTACAGGGGATCCTACGAGCAGTACTTC. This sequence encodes CASSEEYRGSYEQYF.

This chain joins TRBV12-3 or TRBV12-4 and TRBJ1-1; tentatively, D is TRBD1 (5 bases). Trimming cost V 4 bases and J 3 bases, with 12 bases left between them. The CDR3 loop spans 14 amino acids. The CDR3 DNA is TGTGCCAGCAGTTCGGGACTTGGCTACACTGAAGCTTTCTTT. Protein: CASSSGLGYTEAFF.